This T cell receptor (beta chain) was profiled in a study of T cell repertoires in cytomegalovirus infection. The germline V gene encodes CDR1 MNHEY and CDR2 SVGEGT. V was clipped by 8 bases and J by 2 bases, with 15 bases between them. The CDR3 extends over 14 amino acids. TCRdb fed the reads into MiXCR, producing one record per CDR3 protein. The sample holds 100,000 or so distinct CDR3 sequences, about 22% seen once. The sample comprised CD8+ T cells from PBMCs. The sequence was obtained from a human donor in good health (CMV status not recorded). Some clones in this sample may be carry-over from other donors' samples. The rearrangement uses TRBV6-2 or TRBV6-3 and TRBJ1-2; tentatively, D is TRBD1 (6 bases). This chain's CDR3 is CASEGTTYNYGYTF. The DNA for the CDR3 is TGTGCCAGCGAGGGGACAACTTACAACTATGGCTACACCTTC.